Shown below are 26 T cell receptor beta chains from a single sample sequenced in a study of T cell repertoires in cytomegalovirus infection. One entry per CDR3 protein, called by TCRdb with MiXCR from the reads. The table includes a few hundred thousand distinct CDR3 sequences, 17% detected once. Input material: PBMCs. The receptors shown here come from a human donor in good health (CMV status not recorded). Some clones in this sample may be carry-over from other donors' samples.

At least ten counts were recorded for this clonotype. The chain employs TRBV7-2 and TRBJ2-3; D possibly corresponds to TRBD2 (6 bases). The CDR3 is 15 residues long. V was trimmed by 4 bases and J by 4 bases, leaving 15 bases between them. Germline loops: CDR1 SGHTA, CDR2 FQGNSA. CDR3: CASSWAGLVADTQYF. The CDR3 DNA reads TGTGCCAGCAGCTGGGCGGGGCTAGTCGCAGATACGCAGTATTTT.

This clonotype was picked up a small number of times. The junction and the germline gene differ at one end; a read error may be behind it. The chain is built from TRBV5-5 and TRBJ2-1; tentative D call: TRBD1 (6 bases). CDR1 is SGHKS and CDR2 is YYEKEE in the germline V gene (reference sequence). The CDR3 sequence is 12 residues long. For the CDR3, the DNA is TGTGCCAGCAGCTTAGTTGTAGGACAGAGACTCTTC. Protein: CASSLVVGQRLF.

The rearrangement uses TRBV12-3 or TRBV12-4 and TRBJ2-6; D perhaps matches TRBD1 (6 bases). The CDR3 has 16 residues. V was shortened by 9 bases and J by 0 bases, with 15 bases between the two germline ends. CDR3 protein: CARHWDTCSGANVLTF. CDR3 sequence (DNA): TGTGCCAGACACTGGGACACATGCTCTGGGGCCAACGTCCTGACTTTC.

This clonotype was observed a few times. The CDR3 bases are TGTGCCAGCAGCCAAGCCGTGAACAGGGTCCCCAACAACTATGGCTACACCTTC. Its translation: CASSQAVNRVPNNYGYTF. V is TRBV4-2 and J is TRBJ1-2, with D tentatively TRBD1 (6 bases). Trimming removed 1 base from V and 2 bases from J, with 20 bases in between. Germline values: CDR1 LGHNA, CDR2 YNFKEQ. There are 18 residues in the CDR3.

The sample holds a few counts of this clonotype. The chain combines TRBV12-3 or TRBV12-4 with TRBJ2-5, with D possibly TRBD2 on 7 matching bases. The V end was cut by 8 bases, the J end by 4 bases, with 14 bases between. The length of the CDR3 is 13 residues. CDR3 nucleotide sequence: TGTGCCAGCGGGGGGGGGGGGCCAGAGACCCAGTACTTC. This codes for CASGGGGPETQYF.

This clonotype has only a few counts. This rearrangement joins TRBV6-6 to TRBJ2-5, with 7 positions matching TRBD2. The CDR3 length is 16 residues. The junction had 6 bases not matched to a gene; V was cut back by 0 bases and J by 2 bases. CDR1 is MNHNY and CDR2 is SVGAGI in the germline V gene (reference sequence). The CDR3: CASSYSLAAQQETQYF. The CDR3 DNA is TGTGCCAGCAGTTACTCTCTAGCGGCCCAACAAGAGACCCAGTACTTC.

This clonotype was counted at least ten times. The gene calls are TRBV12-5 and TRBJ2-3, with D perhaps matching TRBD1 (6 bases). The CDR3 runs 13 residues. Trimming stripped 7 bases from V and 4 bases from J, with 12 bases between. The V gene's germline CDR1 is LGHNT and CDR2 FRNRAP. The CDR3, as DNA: TGTGCTAGTGTCTTGGGACAATCAGATACGCAGTATTTT. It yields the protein CASVLGQSDTQYF.

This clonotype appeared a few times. CDR3 sequence (DNA): TGTGCCAGCAGACAGGGGTTCGGAAACACCATATATTTT. It codes for CASRQGFGNTIYF. This chain joins TRBV6-1 and TRBJ1-3; 7 positions match TRBD1. The CDR3 has 13 amino acids. V lost 6 bases and J lost 4; bases outside the gene matches: 3. CDR1 MNHNS and CDR2 SASEGT come from the germline V gene.

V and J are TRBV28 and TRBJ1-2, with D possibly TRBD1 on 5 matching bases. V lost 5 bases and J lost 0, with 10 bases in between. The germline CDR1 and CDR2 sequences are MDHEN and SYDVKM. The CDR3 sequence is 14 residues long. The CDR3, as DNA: TGTGCCAGCAGTCCCGGGACGACTAACTATGGCTACACCTTC. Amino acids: CASSPGTTNYGYTF.

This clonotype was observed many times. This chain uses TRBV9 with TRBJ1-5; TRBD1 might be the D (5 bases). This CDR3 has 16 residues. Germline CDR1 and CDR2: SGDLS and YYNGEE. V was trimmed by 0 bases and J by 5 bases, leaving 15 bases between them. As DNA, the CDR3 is TGTGCCAGCAGCGTAGAAGCACAGGCCTACGATCAGCCCCAGCATTTT. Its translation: CASSVEAQAYDQPQHF.

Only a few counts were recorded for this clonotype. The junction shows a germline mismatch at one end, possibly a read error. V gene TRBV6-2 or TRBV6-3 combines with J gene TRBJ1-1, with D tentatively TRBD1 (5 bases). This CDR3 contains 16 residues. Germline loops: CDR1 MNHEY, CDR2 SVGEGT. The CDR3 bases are TGTGCCAGCAGTTACTCGCCGCAGGGTTTGAAGACTGAAGCTTTCTTT. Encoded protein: CASSYSPQGLKTEAFF.

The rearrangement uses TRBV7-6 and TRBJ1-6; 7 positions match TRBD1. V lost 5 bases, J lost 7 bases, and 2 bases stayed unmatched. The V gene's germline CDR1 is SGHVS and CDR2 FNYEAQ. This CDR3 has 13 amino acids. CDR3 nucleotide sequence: TGTGCCAGCAGCGAGACAGGGAATTCACCCCTCCACTTT. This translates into CASSETGNSPLHF. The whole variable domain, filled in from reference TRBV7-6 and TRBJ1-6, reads GAGVSQSPRYKVTKRGQDVALRCDPISGHVSLYWYRQALGQGPEFLTYFNYEAQQDKSGLPNDRFSAERPEGSISTLTIQRTEQRDSAMYRCASSETGNSPLHFGNGTRLTVT.

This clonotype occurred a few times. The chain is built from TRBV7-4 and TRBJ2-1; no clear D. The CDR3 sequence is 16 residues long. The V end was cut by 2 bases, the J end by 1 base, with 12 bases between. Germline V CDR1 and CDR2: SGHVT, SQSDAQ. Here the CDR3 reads CASSLSQVQSYNEQFF. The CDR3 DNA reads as TGTGCCAGCAGCTTATCGCAGGTCCAATCCTACAATGAGCAGTTCTTC.

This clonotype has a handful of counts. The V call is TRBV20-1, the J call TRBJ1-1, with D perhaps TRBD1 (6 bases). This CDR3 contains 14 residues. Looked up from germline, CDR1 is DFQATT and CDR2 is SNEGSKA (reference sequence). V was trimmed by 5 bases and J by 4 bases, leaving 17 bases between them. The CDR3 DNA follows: TGCAGTGCTCCCCAGGGGACGGCGGGCACTGAAGCTTTCTTT. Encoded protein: CSAPQGTAGTEAFF.

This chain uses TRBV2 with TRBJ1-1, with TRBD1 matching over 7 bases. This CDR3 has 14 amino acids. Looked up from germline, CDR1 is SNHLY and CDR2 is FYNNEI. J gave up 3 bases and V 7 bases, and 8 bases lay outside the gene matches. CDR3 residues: CASKPQGDYTEAFF. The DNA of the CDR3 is TGTGCCAGCAAGCCCCAGGGGGACTACACTGAAGCTTTCTTT. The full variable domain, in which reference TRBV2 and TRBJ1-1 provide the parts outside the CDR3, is EPEVTQTPSHQVTQMGQEVILRCVPISNHLYFYWYRQILGQKVEFLVSFYNNEISEKSEIFDDQFSVERPDGSNFTLKIRSTKLEDSAMYFCASKPQGDYTEAFFGQGTRLTVV.

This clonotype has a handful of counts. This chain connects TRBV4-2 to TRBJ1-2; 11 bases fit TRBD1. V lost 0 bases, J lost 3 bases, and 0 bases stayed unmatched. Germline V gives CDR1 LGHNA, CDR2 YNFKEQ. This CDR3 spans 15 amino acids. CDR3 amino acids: CASSQEGQGDYGYTF. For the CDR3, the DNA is TGTGCCAGCAGCCAAGAGGGACAGGGGGACTATGGCTACACCTTC.

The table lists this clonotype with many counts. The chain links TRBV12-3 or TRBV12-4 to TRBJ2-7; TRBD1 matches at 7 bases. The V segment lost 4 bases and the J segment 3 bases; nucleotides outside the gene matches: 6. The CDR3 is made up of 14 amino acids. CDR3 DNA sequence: TGTGCCAGCAGTTCCTCCCGGACAGGCTACGAGCAGTACTTC. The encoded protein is CASSSSRTGYEQYF.

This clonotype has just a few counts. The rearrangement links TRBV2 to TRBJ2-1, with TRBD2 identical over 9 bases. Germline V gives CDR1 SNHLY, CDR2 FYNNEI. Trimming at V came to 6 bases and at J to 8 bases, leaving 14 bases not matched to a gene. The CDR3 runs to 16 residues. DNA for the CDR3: TGTGCCAGCAGCCTCAGCTCTAGCGGGGCGTCGGATGAGCAGTTCTTC. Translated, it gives CASSLSSSGASDEQFF.

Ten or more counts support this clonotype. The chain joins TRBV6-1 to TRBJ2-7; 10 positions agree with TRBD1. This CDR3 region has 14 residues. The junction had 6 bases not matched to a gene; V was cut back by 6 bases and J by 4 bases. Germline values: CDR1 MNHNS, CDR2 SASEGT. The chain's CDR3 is CASSRDRGLYEQYF. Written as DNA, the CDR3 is TGTGCCAGCAGCCGGGACAGGGGATTATACGAGCAGTACTTC.

The CDR3, as DNA: TGTGCCAGCAGTGTACCAGCGGGGGGTTCTCGCACAGATACGCAGTATTTT. Protein sequence: CASSVPAGGSRTDTQYF. This rearrangement joins TRBV2 to TRBJ2-3, with TRBD2 matching 9 bases. This CDR3 has 17 residues. The ends lost 4 bases at V and 1 base at J; junction bases unmatched: 9. CDR1 is SNHLY and CDR2 is FYNNEI in the germline V gene.

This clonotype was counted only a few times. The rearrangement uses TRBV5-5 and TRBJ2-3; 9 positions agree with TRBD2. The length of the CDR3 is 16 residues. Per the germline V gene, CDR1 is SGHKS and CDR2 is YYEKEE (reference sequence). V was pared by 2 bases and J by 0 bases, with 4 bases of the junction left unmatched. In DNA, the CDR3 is TGTGCCAGCAGCTTCCTAGCGGGGTCTAGCACAGATACGCAGTATTTT. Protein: CASSFLAGSSTDTQYF.

The CDR3 DNA sequence: TGTGCCAGCAGTTACTACACCGACAGGGCCAAAAACATTCAGTACTTC. Its protein product is CASSYYTDRAKNIQYF. This chain links TRBV6-2 or TRBV6-3 with TRBJ2-4; D perhaps matches TRBD1 (6 bases). This CDR3 is 16 amino acids long. Germline CDR1 and CDR2: MNHEY and SVGEGT. Between the trimmed V and J ends, which lost 1 base and 1 base, there was a span of 11 bases.

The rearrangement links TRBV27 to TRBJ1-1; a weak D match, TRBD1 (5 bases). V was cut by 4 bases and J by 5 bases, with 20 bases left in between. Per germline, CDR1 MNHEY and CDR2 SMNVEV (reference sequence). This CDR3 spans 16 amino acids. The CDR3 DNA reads TGTGCCAGCAGTTCCCCAGGCGGATTTGAGGGGACTGAAGCTTTCTTT. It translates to CASSSPGGFEGTEAFF.

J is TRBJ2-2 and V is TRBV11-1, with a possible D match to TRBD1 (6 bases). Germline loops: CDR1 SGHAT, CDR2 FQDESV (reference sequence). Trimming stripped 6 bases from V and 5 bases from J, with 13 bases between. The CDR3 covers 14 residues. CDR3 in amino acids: CASRRQAQTGELFF. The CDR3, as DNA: TGTGCCAGCAGGCGACAGGCGCAAACCGGGGAGCTGTTTTTT.

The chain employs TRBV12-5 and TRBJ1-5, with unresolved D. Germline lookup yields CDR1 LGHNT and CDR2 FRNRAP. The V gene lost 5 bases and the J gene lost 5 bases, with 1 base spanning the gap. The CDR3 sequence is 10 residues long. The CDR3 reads CASGDQPQHF. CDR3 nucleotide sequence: TGTGCTAGTGGTGATCAGCCCCAGCATTTT. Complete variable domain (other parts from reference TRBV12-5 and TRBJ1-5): DARVTQTPRHKVTEMGQEVTMRCQPILGHNTVFWYRQTMMQGLELLAYFRNRAPLDDSGMPKDRFSAEMPDATLATLKIQPSEPRDSAVYFCASGDQPQHFGDGTRLSIL.

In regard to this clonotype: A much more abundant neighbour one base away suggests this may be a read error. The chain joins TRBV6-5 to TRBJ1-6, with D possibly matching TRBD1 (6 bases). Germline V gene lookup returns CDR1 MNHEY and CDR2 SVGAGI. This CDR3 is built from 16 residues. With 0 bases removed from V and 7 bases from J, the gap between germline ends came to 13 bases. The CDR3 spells CASSYSSQGYNSPLHF. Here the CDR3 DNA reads TGTGCCAGCAGTTACTCGTCACAGGGATACAATTCACCCCTCCACTTT.